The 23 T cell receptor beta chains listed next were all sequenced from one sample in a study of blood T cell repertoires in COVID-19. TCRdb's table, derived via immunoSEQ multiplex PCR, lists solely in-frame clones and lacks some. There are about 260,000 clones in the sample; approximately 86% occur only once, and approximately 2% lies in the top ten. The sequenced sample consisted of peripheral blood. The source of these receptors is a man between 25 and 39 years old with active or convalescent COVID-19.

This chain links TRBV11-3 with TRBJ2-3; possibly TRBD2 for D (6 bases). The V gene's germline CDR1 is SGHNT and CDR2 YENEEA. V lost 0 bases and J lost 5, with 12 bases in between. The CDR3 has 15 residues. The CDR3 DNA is TGTGCCAGCAGCTTAGATGGCGGGGTTGGAGATACGCAGTATTTT. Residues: CASSLDGGVGDTQYF.

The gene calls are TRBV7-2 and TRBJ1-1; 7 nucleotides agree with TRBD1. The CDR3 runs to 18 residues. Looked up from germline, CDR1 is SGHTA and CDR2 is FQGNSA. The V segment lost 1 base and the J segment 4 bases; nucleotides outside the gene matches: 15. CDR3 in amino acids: CASSLGRPGGLVGTEAFF. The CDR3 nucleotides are TGTGCCAGCAGCTTAGGTCGGCCAGGGGGGTTGGTAGGCACTGAAGCTTTCTTT.

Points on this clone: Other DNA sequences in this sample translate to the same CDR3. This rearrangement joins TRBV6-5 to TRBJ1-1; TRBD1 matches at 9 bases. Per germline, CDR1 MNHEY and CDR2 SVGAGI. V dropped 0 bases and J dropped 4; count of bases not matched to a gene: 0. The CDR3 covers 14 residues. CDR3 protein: CASSYSTGGTEAFF. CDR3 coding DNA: TGTGCCAGCAGTTACTCGACAGGGGGCACTGAAGCTTTCTTT.

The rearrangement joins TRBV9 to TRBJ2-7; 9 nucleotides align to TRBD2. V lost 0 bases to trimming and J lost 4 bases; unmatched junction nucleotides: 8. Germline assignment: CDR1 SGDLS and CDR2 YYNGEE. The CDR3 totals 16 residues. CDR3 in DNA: TGTGCCAGCAGCGTAGGGAGCGGGGGGTTTTTATACGAGCAGTACTTC. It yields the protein CASSVGSGGFLYEQYF. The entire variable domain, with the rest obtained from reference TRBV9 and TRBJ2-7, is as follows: DSGVTQTPKHLITATGQRVTLRCSPRSGDLSVYWYQQSLDQGLQFLIQYYNGEERAKGNILERFSAQQFPDLHSELNLSSLELGDSALYFCASSVGSGGFLYEQYFGPGTRLTVT.

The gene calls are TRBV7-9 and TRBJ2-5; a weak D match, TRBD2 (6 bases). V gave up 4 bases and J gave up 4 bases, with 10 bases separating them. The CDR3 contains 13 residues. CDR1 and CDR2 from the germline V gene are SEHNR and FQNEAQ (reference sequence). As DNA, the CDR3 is TGTGCCAGCAGCTACTCTAGCGCAGAGACCCAGTACTTC. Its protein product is CASSYSSAETQYF.

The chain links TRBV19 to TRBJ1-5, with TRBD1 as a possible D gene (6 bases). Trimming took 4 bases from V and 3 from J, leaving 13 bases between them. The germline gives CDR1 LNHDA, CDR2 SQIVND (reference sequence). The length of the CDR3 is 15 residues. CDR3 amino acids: CASSTAGTINQPQHF. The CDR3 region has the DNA TGTGCCAGTAGTACCGCCGGGACAATCAATCAGCCCCAGCATTTT.

CDR3 DNA: TGTGCCTGGAGTGTACAACGTGAATATCCGCCAGCTTTCTTT. It specifies CAWSVQREYPPAFF. The genes are TRBV30 and TRBJ1-1, with unresolved D. The CDR3 is 14 residues long. Germline lookup yields CDR1 GTSNPN and CDR2 SVGIG (reference sequence). V lost 0 bases and J 10 bases, leaving 18 bases between the germline ends.

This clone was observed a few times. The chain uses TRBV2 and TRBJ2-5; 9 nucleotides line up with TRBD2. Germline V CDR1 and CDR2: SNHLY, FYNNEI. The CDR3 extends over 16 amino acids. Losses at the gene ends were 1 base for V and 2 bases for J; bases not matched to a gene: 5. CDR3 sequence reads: CASSEEETSGQETQYF. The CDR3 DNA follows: TGTGCCAGCAGTGAAGAAGAGACTAGCGGTCAAGAGACCCAGTACTTC.

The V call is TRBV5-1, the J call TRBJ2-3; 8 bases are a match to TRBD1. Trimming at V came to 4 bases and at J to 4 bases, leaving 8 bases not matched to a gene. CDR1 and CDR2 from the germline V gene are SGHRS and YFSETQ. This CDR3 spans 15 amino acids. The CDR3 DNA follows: TGCGCCAGCAGCCCTGGACAGGGCATCCCAGATACGCAGTATTTT. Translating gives CASSPGQGIPDTQYF.

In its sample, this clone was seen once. The CDR3 DNA is TGTGCCAGCAGCTCCGAGGGACTAGCGGGGGAGTCCTACGAGCAGTACTTC. Its protein product is CASSSEGLAGESYEQYF. This chain connects TRBV5-4 to TRBJ2-7; 14 nucleotides match TRBD2. The CDR3 totals 17 residues. The junction had 6 bases not matched to a gene; V was cut back by 3 bases and J by 1 base. Per germline, CDR1 SGHNT and CDR2 YYREEE (reference sequence).

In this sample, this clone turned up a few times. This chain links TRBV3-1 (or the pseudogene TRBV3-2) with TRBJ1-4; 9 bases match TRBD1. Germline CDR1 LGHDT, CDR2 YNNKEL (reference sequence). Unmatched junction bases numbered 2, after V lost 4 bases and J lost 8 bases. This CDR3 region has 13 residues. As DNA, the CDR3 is TGTGCCAGCAGCCTCGGACAGGGGGAAAAACTGTTTTTT. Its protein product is CASSLGQGEKLFF.

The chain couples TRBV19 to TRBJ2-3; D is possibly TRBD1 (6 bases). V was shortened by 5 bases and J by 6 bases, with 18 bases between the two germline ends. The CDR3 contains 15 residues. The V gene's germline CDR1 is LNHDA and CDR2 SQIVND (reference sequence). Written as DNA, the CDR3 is TGTGCCAGTAGTCCTCGGCGGACAGTATCTGATACGCAGTATTTT. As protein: CASSPRRTVSDTQYF.

For the CDR3, the DNA is TGTGCCAGCAGTGTGGAGGGGCGTCGTCCAGGACAAGAGACCCAGTACTTC. Protein product: CASSVEGRRPGQETQYF. The chain carries TRBV6-1 and TRBJ2-5, with D tentatively TRBD2 (6 bases). Per germline, CDR1 MNHNS and CDR2 SASEGT. The CDR3 runs to 17 residues. With 4 bases removed from V and 2 bases from J, the gap between germline ends came to 20 bases.

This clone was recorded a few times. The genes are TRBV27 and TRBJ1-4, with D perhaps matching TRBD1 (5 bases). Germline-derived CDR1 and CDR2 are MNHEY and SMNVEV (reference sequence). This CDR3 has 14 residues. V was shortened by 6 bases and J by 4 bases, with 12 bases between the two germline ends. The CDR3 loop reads CASSGLGGNEKLFF. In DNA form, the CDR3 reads TGTGCCAGCAGCGGCCTGGGGGGTAATGAAAAACTGTTTTTT.

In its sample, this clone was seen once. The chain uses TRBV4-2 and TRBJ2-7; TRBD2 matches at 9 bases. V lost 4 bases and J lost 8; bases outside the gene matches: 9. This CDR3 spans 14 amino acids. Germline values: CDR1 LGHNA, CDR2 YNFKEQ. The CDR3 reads CASSPGLAGLQQYF. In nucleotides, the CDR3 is TGTGCCAGCAGCCCCGGCCTAGCGGGGCTACAGCAGTACTTC.

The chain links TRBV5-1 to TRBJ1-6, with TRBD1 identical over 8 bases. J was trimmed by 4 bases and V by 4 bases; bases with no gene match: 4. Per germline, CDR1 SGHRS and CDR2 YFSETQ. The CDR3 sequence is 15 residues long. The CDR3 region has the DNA TGCGCCAGCAGCGTGGACAGGGCTTATAATTCACCCCTCCACTTT. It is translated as CASSVDRAYNSPLHF.

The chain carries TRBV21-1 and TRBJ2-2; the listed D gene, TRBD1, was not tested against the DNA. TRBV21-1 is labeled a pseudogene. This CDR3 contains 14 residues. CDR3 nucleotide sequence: TGTGCCAGCAGCCCACAAGGGGACACCGGGGAGCTGTTTTTT. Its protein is CASSPQGDTGELFF.

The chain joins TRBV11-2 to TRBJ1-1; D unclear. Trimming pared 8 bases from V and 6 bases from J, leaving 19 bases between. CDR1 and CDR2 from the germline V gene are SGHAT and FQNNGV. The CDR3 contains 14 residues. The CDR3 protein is CASGIDGGFAEAFF. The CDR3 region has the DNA TGTGCCAGCGGCATAGACGGAGGTTTCGCTGAAGCTTTCTTT.

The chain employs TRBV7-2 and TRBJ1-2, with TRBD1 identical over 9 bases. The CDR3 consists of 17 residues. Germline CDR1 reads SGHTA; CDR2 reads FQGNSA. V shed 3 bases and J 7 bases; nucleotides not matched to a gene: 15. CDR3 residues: CASSFQPGQGRTGGYTF. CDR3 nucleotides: TGTGCCAGCAGCTTTCAACCTGGACAGGGGAGGACGGGTGGCTACACCTTC.

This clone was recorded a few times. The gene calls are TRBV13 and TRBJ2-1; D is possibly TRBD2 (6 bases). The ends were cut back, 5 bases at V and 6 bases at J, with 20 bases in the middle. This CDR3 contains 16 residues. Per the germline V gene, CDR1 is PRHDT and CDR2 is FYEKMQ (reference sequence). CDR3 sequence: CASSPGWRGRGNEQFF. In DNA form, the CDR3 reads TGTGCCAGCAGCCCTGGTTGGCGGGGCCGCGGCAATGAGCAGTTCTTC.

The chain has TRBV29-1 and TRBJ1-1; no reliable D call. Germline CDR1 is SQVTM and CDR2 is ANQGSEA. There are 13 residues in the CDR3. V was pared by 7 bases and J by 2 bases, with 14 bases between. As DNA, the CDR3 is TGCAGCGCCCCCGCGACGGGAAACACTGAAGCTTTCTTT. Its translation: CSAPATGNTEAFF.

The CDR3: CASSDSGLAGGRGDTQYF. DNA of the CDR3: TGTGCCAGCAGTGACTCGGGACTAGCGGGGGGGCGTGGAGATACGCAGTATTTT. The chain joins TRBV6-4 to TRBJ2-3, with 16 bases that match TRBD2. Germline lookup yields CDR1 MRHNA and CDR2 SNTAGT. The CDR3 runs 18 residues. The trim removed 0 bases at V and 5 bases at J, leaving 5 bases unmatched.

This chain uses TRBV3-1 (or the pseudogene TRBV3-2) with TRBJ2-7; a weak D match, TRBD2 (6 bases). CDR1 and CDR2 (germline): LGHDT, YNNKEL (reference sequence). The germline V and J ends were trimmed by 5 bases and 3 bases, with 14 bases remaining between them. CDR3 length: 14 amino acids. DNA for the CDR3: TGTGCCAGCAGCGGGGTACGGGGGAACTACGAGCAGTACTTC. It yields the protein CASSGVRGNYEQYF.